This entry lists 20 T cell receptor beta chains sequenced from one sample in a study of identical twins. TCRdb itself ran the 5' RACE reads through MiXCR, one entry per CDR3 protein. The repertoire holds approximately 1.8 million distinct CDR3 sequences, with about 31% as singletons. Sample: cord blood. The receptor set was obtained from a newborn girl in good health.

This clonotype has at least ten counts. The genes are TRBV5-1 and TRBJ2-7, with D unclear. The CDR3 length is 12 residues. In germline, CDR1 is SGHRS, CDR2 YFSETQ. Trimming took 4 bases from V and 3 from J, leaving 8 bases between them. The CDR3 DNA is TGCGCCAGCAGCCCGCCGGACTACGAGCAGTACTTC. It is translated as CASSPPDYEQYF.

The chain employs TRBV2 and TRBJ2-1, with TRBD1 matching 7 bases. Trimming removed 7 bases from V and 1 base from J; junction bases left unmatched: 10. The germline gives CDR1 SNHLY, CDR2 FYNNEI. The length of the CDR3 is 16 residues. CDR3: CASIPKGADSYNEQFF. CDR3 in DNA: TGTGCCAGCATCCCGAAGGGGGCGGATTCCTACAATGAGCAGTTCTTC.

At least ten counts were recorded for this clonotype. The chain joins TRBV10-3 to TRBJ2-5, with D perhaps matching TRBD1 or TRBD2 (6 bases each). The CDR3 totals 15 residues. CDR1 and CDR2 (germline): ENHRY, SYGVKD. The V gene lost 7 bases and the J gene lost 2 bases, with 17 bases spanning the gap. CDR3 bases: TGTGCCATCAAGGCAATAACGGGGGCACAAGAGACCCAGTACTTC. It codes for CAIKAITGAQETQYF.

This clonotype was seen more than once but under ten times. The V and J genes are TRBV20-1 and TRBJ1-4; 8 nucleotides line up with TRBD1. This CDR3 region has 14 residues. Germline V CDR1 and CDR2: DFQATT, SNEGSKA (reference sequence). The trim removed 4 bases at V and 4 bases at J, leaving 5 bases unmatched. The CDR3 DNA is TGCAGTGCTAATCAGGGGGCTCTTAATGAAAAACTGTTTTTT. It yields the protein CSANQGALNEKLFF.

The CDR3 here is CSATGTSMAQYF. The CDR3 nucleotides are TGCAGTGCTACCGGGACTAGCATGGCGCAGTATTTT. The gene calls are TRBV20-1 and TRBJ2-3, with TRBD2 identical over 9 bases. The CDR3 is made up of 12 amino acids. V shed 4 bases and J 10 bases; nucleotides not matched to a gene: 6. Germline values: CDR1 DFQATT, CDR2 SNEGSKA (reference sequence).

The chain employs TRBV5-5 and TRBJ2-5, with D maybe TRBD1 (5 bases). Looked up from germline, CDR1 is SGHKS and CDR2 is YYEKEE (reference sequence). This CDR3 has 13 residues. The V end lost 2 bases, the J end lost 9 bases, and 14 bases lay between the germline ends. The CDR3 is CASSFLVGAPQYF. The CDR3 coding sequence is TGTGCCAGCAGCTTTCTAGTTGGGGCCCCCCAGTACTTC.

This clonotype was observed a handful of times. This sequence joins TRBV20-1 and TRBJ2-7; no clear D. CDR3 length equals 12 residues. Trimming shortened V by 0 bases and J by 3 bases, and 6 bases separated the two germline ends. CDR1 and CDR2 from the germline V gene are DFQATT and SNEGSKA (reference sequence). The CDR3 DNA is TGCAGTGCTAGAGAAGCATACTACGAGCAGTACTTC. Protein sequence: CSAREAYYEQYF.

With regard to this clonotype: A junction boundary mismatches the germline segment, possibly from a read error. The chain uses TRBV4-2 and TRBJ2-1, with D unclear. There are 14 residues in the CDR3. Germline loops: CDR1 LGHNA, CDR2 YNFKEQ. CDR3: CASSQDIGYNERFF. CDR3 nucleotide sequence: TGTGCCAGCAGCCAAGACATAGGTTACAATGAGCGGTTCTTC.

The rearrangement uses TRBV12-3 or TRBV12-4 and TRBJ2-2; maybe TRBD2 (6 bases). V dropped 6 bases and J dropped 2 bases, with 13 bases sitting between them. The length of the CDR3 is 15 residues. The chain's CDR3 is CASRGGLPNTGELFF. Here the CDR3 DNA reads TGTGCCAGCAGGGGGGGACTTCCAAACACCGGGGAGCTGTTTTTT.

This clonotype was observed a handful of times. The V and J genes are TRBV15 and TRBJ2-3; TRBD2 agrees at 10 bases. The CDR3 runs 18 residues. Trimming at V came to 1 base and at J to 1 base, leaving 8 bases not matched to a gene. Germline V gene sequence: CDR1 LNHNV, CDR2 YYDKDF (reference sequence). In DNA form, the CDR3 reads TGTGCCACCAGCAGAGCTAGCGGGAGTGTGGCACGCACAGATACGCAGTATTTT. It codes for CATSRASGSVARTDTQYF.

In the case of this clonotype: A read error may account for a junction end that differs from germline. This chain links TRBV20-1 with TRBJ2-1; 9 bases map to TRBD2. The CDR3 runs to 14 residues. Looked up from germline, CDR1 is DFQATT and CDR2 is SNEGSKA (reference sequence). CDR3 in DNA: TGCAGTGCTAGGGATAGCGGGGGAGGGAATGTGCAGTTCTTC. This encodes CSARDSGGGNVQFF.

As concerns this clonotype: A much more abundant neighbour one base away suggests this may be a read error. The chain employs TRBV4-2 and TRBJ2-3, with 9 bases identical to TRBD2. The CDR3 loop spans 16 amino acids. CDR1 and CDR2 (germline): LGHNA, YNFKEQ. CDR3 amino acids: CASGQLLAGSTDTQYF. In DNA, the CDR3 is TGTGCCAGCGGCCAGCTACTAGCGGGTAGCACAGATACGCAGTATTTT.

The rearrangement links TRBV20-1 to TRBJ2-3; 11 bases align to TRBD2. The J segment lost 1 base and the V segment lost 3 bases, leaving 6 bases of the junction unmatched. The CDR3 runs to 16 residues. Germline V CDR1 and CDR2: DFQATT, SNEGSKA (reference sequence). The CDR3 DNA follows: TGCAGTGCTAGCCTAGCGGGAGGAGGGGGCACAGATACGCAGTATTTT. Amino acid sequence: CSASLAGGGGTDTQYF.

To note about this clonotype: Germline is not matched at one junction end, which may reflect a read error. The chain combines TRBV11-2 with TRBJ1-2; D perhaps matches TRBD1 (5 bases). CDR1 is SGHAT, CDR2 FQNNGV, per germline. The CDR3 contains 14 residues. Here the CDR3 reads CASSATGEGYGHTF. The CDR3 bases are TGTGCCAGCAGCGCTACGGGGGAAGGCTATGGCCACACCTTC.

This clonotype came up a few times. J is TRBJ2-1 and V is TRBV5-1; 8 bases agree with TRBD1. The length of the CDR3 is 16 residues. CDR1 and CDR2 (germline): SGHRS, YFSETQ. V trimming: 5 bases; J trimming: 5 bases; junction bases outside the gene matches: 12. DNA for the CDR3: TGCGCCAGCAGTCATCCGACAGGGGTCAATAACAATGAGCAGTTCTTC. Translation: CASSHPTGVNNNEQFF.

CDR3 residues: CASRAQFPGRTNPTGANVLTF. CDR3 DNA: TGTGCCAGCAGGGCCCAATTTCCGGGACGTACAAACCCCACTGGGGCCAACGTCCTGACTTTC. The rearrangement links TRBV12-3 or TRBV12-4 to TRBJ2-6; D might be TRBD1 or TRBD2, each matching 5 bases. The CDR3 extends over 21 amino acids. Trimming pared 6 bases from V and 2 bases from J, leaving 29 bases between.

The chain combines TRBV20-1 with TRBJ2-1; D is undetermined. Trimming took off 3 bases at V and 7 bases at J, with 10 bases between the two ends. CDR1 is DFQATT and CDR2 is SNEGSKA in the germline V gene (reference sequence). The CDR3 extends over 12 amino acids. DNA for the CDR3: TGCAGTGCTAGGGCATTTTGGAATGAGCAGTTCTTC. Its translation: CSARAFWNEQFF.

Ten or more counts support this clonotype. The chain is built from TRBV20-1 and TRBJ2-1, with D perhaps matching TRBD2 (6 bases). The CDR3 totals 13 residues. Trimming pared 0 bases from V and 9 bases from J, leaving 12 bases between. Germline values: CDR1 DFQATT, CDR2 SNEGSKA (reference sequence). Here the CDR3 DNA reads TGCAGTGCTAGAGATGGGGGGTCGGGTGAGCAGTTCTTC. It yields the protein CSARDGGSGEQFF.

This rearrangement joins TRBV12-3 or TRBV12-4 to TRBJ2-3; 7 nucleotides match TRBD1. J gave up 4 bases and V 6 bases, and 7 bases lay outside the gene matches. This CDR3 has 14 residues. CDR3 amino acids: CASRWTGASDTQYF. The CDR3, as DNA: TGTGCCAGCAGGTGGACAGGCGCGTCAGATACGCAGTATTTT.

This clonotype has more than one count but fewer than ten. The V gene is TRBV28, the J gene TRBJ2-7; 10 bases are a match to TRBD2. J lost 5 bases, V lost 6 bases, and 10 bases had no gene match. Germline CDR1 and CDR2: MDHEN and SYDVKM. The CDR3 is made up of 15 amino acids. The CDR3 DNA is TGTGCCAGCAGCCCATCTAGCGGGAGCCCCGACGAGCAGTACTTC. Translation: CASSPSSGSPDEQYF.